This T cell receptor beta chain comes out of a study of T-cell reconstitution after alpha-beta-depleted transplantation in children. In this sample, this clonotype turned up a few times. Germline CDR1 reads MGHRA; CDR2 reads YSYEKL. The J segment lost 7 bases and the V segment lost 0 bases, leaving 8 bases of the junction unmatched. This CDR3 contains 16 residues. The library targeted TCRbeta and was prepared with unique molecular identifiers. From the PCR reads, TCRdb called clonotypes with MiXCR, one entry per CDR3 protein. The table records approximately 640,000 distinct CDR3 sequences, approximately 15% of them present only once.

V and J are TRBV4-1 and TRBJ2-2; 7 bases fit TRBD2. This receptor was identified in a human donor who donated a stem cell graft to a child with acute myeloid leukemia. Sequenced material: PBMCs from the stem cell graft donor, taken from the stem cell graft. In DNA, the CDR3 is TGCGCCAGCAGCCAAGAATGGGGAGGGGCCCTCGGGGAGCTGTTTTTT. This codes for CASSQEWGGALGELFF.